Below, 16 T cell receptor beta chains from the same sample are listed, as sequenced in a study of T cell changes during pregnancy in multiple sclerosis. Profiled with immunoSEQ multiplex PCR; TCRdb holds only in-frame clones, not every one. This sample yields about 31,000 clones, of which approximately 88% are seen a single time; approximately 8.7% belongs to the top ten. Sequences were derived from CD8+ T cells from peripheral blood mononuclear cells, sampled in the first trimester of pregnancy. Every receptor here comes from a female donor with multiple sclerosis, enrolled in a pregnancy study.

V gene TRBV11-2 combines with J gene TRBJ2-5; D gene uncertain. With 5 bases removed from V and 1 base from J, the gap between germline ends came to 17 bases. CDR1 is SGHAT, CDR2 FQNNGV, per germline. There are 16 residues in the CDR3. CDR3 nucleotide sequence: TGTGCCAGCAGCCCCGCGCGCGACTCCTCCCAAGAGACCCAGTACTTC. It is translated as CASSPARDSSQETQYF.

The chain is built from TRBV28 and TRBJ2-3; D is unresolved. In germline, CDR1 is MDHEN, CDR2 SYDVKM. With 6 bases removed from V and 0 bases from J, the gap between germline ends came to 10 bases. The CDR3 consists of 14 residues. CDR3 sequence reads: CASSPGGSTDTQYF. The CDR3 DNA follows: TGTGCCAGCAGCCCGGGTGGGAGCACAGATACGCAGTATTTT.

The rearrangement links TRBV5-1 to TRBJ1-5; 10 nucleotides align to TRBD1. With V trimmed by 4 bases and J by 5 bases, 3 bases remained unmatched. This CDR3 comprises 14 residues. The V gene's germline CDR1 is SGHRS and CDR2 YFSETQ. The CDR3 nucleotides read TGCGCCAGCAGCCCGGGGACAGGGGATCAGCCCCAGCATTTT. This codes for CASSPGTGDQPQHF. Supplemented by reference TRBV5-1 and TRBJ1-5, the full variable domain reads KAGVTQTPRYLIKTRGQQVTLSCSPISGHRSVSWYQQTPGQGLQFLFEYFSETQRNKGNFPGRFSGRQFSNSRSEMNVSTLELGDSALYLCASSPGTGDQPQHFGDGTRLSIL.

This chain links TRBV2 with TRBJ2-2; 9 nucleotides line up with TRBD1. Germline CDR1 is SNHLY and CDR2 is FYNNEI. Unmatched junction bases numbered 16, after V lost 7 bases and J lost 7 bases. CDR3 length: 17 amino acids. The CDR3 DNA is TGTGCCAGCAAGGTTTACGCGACGGGACAGGGTGGCGGGGAGCTGTTTTTT. Its translation is CASKVYATGQGGGELFF.

This clone was counted once. The V gene is TRBV10-3, the J gene TRBJ1-1, with 8 bases matching TRBD1. Germline CDR1 ENHRY, CDR2 SYGVKD. The CDR3 extends over 14 amino acids. The V segment lost 0 bases and the J segment 4 bases; nucleotides outside the gene matches: 1. Written as DNA, the CDR3 is TGTGCCATCAGTGAGTCCCAGGGGGCCACTGAAGCTTTCTTT. As protein: CAISESQGATEAFF.

CDR3 DNA: TGCGCCAGCAGCCAAGAAGGGACAGGGGGCGGGGGGAACACTGAAGCTTTCTTT. Its protein product is CASSQEGTGGGGNTEAFF. The chain couples TRBV4-3 to TRBJ1-1, with TRBD1 matching over 12 bases. Trimming at V came to 0 bases and at J to 1 base, leaving 6 bases not matched to a gene. The CDR3 contains 18 residues. In germline, CDR1 is LGHNA, CDR2 YSLEER.

This clone has more than one count but fewer than ten. V and J are TRBV7-9 and TRBJ2-5; 9 bases match TRBD1. CDR3 size: 15 residues. CDR1 and CDR2 (germline): SEHNR, FQNEAQ (reference sequence). V was clipped by 6 bases and J by 5 bases; unmatched bases: 10. For the CDR3, the DNA is TGTGCCAGCAGTTCCCTAGGGACAGGGAGGGAGACCCAGTACTTC. It is translated as CASSSLGTGRETQYF.

The V gene is TRBV9, the J gene TRBJ1-2; D call uncertain. The CDR3 has 13 amino acids. Germline V gene data show CDR1 as SGDLS and CDR2 as YYNGEE. Between the trimmed V and J ends, which lost 0 bases and 4 bases, there was a span of 7 bases. The CDR3 coding sequence is TGTGCCAGCAGCGTAGGGGCCTCCTATGGCTACACCTTC. This gives the protein CASSVGASYGYTF.

This sequence joins TRBV30 and TRBJ2-1; 10 bases map to TRBD2. This CDR3 is built from 12 residues. CDR1 GTSNPN and CDR2 SVGIG come from the germline V gene (reference sequence). J was trimmed by 13 bases and V by 0 bases; bases with no gene match: 3. The CDR3 DNA sequence: TGTGCCTGGAGTGTACTAGCGGGGCAACAGTTCTTC. Amino acids: CAWSVLAGQQFF.

The chain joins TRBV29-1 to TRBJ2-3; 10 positions agree with TRBD2. J was trimmed by 5 bases and V by 3 bases; bases with no gene match: 2. The CDR3 extends over 13 amino acids. Germline assignment: CDR1 SQVTM and CDR2 ANQGSEA. CDR3 sequence (DNA): TGCAGCGTTGATCGACTAGCGGGAGATACGCAGTATTTT. Encoded protein: CSVDRLAGDTQYF.

On this clone: Other DNA sequences of this sample code for an identical CDR3. The gene calls are TRBV4-1 and TRBJ2-7, with a possible D match to TRBD2 (5 bases). The CDR3 has 14 amino acids. Looked up from germline, CDR1 is MGHRA and CDR2 is YSYEKL. Trimming shortened V by 0 bases and J by 6 bases, and 12 bases separated the two germline ends. The CDR3 region has the DNA TGCGCCAGCAGCCAAGATTCGAGGGTGCTCGAGCAGTACTTC. It encodes CASSQDSRVLEQYF.

The chain joins TRBV7-8 to TRBJ1-1; unclear D gene. V lost 2 bases to trimming and J lost 4 bases, with 8 bases between them. Germline V gives CDR1 SGHVS, CDR2 FQNEAQ. The CDR3 covers 13 residues. The CDR3 loop reads CASSLPEITEAFF. The CDR3, as DNA: TGTGCCAGCAGCTTACCGGAGATCACTGAAGCTTTCTTT.

The chain couples TRBV7-9 to TRBJ1-2; 7 positions match TRBD1. CDR3 length: 14 amino acids. Germline V lookup: CDR1 SEHNR, CDR2 FQNEAQ (reference sequence). V lost 5 bases, J lost 2 bases, and 5 bases stayed unmatched. The CDR3 loop reads CASSPTGHNYGYTF. The CDR3 nucleotides are TGTGCCAGCAGCCCGACAGGGCACAACTATGGCTACACCTTC.

This chain uses TRBV27 with TRBJ2-7; 8 bases are a match to TRBD1. V dropped 3 bases and J dropped 5; count of bases not matched to a gene: 9. Germline V lookup: CDR1 MNHEY, CDR2 SMNVEV (reference sequence). The CDR3 runs 15 residues. CDR3 nucleotides: TGTGCCAGCAGTTTGTACAGGGAGACAGGGGACGAGCAGTACTTC. Translation: CASSLYRETGDEQYF.

This chain joins TRBV5-6 and TRBJ2-7; 7 bases are shared with TRBD2. This CDR3 is 14 amino acids long. Germline lookup yields CDR1 SGHDT and CDR2 YYEEEE. With 4 bases clipped from V and 2 bases from J, the junction kept 6 bases outside the gene matches. For the CDR3, the DNA is TGTGCCAGCAGCGCGGCGGGGGAGGCCTACGAGCAGTACTTC. Translating it yields CASSAAGEAYEQYF.

The V gene is TRBV2, the J gene TRBJ2-3; TRBD2 might be the D (5 bases). CDR3 size: 14 residues. Trimming pared 3 bases from V and 0 bases from J, leaving 7 bases between. Germline CDR1 and CDR2: SNHLY and FYNNEI. The CDR3 spells CASSDEGSTDTQYF. The CDR3 DNA is TGTGCCAGCAGTGACGAGGGTAGCACAGATACGCAGTATTTT.